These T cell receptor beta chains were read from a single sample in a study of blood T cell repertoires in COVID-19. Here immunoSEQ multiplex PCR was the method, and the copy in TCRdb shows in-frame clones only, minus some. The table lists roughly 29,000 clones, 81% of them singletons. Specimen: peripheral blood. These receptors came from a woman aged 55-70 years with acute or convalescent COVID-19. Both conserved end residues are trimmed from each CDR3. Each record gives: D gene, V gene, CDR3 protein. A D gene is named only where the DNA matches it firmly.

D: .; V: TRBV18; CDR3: ASSPLRDREKLF
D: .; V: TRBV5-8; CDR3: ASSLGGAGNTIY
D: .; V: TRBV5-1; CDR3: ASSLDRASTDTQY
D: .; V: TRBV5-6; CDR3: ASSLESGNQETQY
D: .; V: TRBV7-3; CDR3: ASSLSAGTNTEAF
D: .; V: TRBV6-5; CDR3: ASRRQNEAF
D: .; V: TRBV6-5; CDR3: ASSPHREQY
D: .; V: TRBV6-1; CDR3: ASSERLDYNEQF
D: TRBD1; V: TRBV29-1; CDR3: SVEDEKQGDGYT
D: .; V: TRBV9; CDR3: ASSGQVSNTEAF
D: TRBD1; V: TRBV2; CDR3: ASSENRGLNQPQH
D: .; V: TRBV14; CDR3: ASSQERYNEQF
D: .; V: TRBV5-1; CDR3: ASSLVPGGFDSNQPQH
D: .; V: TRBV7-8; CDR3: ASSRLRGQPQH
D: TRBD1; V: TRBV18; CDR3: ASSRDRDNSPLH
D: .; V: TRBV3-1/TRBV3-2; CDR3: ASSQGETDLYGYT
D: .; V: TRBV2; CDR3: ASSGNQGTSGYT
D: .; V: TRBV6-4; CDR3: ASSPSGTTEAF
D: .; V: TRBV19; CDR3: ASSLRTEGPNYGYT
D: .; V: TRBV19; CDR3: ASSILPRGNTEAF
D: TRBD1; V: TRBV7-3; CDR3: ASSTGVVTEAF
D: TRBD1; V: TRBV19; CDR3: ASSLGQGMLNYGYT
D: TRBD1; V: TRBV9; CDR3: ASSDGTGVDEQY
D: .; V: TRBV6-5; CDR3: ASMAGRNNSPLH
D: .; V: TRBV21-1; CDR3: ASSKGGTGEGEQY
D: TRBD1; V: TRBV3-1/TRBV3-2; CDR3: ASSHRGTANYGYT
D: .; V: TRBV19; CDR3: ASTPSPRDYRELF
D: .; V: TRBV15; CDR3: ATGQALNTEAF
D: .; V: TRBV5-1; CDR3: ASYRENMNTEAF
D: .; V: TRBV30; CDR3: AWSRVADTQY
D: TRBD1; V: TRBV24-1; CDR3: ATLGTGGEYEQF
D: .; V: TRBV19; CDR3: SRRGNNEQF
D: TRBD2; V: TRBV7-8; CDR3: ASSPGLAGRVHEQY
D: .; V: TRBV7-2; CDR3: ASSLVRGASYGYT
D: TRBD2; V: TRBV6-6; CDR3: ASSYGLADYEQY
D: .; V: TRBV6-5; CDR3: ASSYSFGMQAF
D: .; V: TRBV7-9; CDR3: ASSLGGSQPQH
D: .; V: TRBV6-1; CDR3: ASSERWAPGELF
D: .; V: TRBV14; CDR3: ASSHLTESNEQF
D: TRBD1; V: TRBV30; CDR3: ASTGYGGELF
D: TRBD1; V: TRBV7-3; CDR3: ASSPGDRVADTQY
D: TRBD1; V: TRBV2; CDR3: ASGGDRSSYNSPLH
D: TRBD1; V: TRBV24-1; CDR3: ATSDRTGSSYNEQF
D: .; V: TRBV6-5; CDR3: ASSHRFFTEKLF
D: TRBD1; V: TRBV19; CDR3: ASSRGQGSHNEQF
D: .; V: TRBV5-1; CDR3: ASSLGRGSDNEQF
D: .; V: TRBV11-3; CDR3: ASSLQGTYEQY
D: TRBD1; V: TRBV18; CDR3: ASSSGTGGTSNQPQH
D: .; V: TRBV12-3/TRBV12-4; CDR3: ASRLGREQF
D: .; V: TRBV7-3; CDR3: ASSLNTGELF
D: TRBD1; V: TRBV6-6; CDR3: ASSLKQGANLNYGYT
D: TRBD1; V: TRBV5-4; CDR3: ASSSQGDGYT
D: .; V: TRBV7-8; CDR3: ASSLNAGLVDQPQH
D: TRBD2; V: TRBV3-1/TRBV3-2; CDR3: ASSQGLLAGSWVSTDTQY
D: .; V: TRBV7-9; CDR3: ASTAGGPEYGYT
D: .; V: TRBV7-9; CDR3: ASSLGPGQSEQF
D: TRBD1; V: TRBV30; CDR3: AWTDFRQGGTEAF
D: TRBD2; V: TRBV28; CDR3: ASSSASGGNYEQY